The T cell receptor (beta chain) under discussion was sequenced for a study of technical replicates of blood from a handful of donors. The table came from immunoSEQ multiplex PCR; TCRdb's copy has only in-frame clones and leaves some out. This table holds roughly 70,000 clones, approximately 91% found once. Trimming removed 2 bases at V and 2 bases at J, with 13 bases between. CDR3 size: 16 residues. Germline CDR1 MNHNS, CDR2 SASEGT. This sequence originates from a human donor in good health. Some clones in this sample may be carry-over from other donors' samples. What was sequenced was PBMCs. V gene TRBV6-1 combines with J gene TRBJ1-3, with D maybe TRBD1 (5 bases). As DNA, the CDR3 is TGTGCCAGCAGTGAATCGACAGTGTTGGCTGGAAACACCATATATTTT. It codes for CASSESTVLAGNTIYF.